This TCR beta chain comes out of a study of T cells in Graves' hyperthyroidism and ophthalmopathy. About the research overall: Peripheral blood was secured at the point of initial diagnosis, before any treatment.

The investigators amplified TCR beta CDR3 regions from RNA transcripts. The HTBI set primed first-round TCR CDR3 RT-PCR. One entry per CDR3 protein results from TCRdb running MiXCR on the multiplex PCR reads. Among hundreds of thousands of distinct CDR3 sequences listed, around 21% were seen once. Study-level findings and limits: Blood shared most expanded thyroid clonotypes above 0.001.

This clonotype appeared many times. Its antigen is not known. The sample taken for sequencing was blood. This clonotype originated in a man aged 25 to 40 with Graves' ophthalmopathy.

Written as DNA, the CDR3 is TGTGCCAGCAGCCAAGGGGTCGGGGAAAATCAGCCCCAGCATTTT. As protein: CASSQGVGENQPQHF. The rearrangement uses TRBV3-1 and TRBJ1-5; no firm D call. The CDR3 has 15 amino acids. V was cut by 1 base and J by 4 bases, with 11 bases left in between. Germline values: CDR1 LGHDT, CDR2 YNNKEL (reference sequence).